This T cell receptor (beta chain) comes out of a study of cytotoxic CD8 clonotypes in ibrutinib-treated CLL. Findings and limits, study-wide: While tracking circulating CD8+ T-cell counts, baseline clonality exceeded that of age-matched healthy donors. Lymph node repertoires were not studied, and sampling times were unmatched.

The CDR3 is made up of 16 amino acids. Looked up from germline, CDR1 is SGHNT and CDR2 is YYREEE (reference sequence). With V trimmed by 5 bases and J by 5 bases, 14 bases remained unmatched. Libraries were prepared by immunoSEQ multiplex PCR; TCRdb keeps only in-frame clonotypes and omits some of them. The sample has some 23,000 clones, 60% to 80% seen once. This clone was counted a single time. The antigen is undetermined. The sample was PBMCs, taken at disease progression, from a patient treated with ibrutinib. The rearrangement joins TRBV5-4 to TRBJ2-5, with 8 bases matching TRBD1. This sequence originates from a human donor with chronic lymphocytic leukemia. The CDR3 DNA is TGTGCCAGCAGTTTTGGGTCCCAGGGGGCGGGGGAGACCCAGTACTTC. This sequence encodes CASSFGSQGAGETQYF.